Listed below are T cell receptor beta chains from one sample, sequenced in a study of technical replicates of blood from several donors. Assay: immunoSEQ multiplex PCR; the TCRdb copy retains only in-frame clones and omits some. Here the sample spans fewer than 45,000 clones, 96% being singletons. The sample consisted of T cells isolated from PBMCs. Source of these receptors: a human donor in good health. CDR3s include the opening cysteine and the closing phenylalanine or tryptophan. A D gene is named only where the DNA matches it firmly. For some rows the clone size is stated as once, few or many, or as a class when expanded; others skip it.

size: once; V: TRBV2; J: TRBJ1-4; D: -; DNA: TGTGCCGCAGCGGGACTCTTAGATGAAAAACTGTTTTTT; CDR3: CAAAGLLDEKLFF
size: -; V: TRBV25-1; J: TRBJ2-5; D: TRBD1; DNA: TGTGCCAGCAGTGGTGTGGGACAGGGAACCCAGTACTTC; CDR3: CASSGVGQGTQYF
size: -; V: TRBV28; J: TRBJ1-2; D: -; DNA: TGTGCCAGCAGGTTTTGGTCCTATAACTATGGCTACACCTTC; CDR3: CASRFWSYNYGYTF
size: -; V: TRBV6-5; J: TRBJ2-3; D: TRBD1; DNA: TGTGCCAGCAGTTACTCGTGGGACAGCCTTACAGATACGCAGTATTTT; CDR3: CASSYSWDSLTDTQYF
size: -; V: TRBV4-1; J: TRBJ1-1; D: -; DNA: TGCGCCAGCAGCCAAGCCCCGACAGAGAACACTGAAGCTTTCTTT; CDR3: CASSQAPTENTEAFF
size: -; V: TRBV9; J: TRBJ2-1; D: TRBD2; DNA: TGTGCCAGCAGCGCCTCTAGCGGAAGCTCCTACAATGAGCAGTTCTTC; CDR3: CASSASSGSSYNEQFF
size: medium-sized; V: TRBV6-5; J: TRBJ2-4; D: TRBD1; DNA: TGTGCCAGCAGTTACGACAGGGGAAACATTCAGTACTTC; CDR3: CASSYDRGNIQYF
size: -; V: TRBV18; J: TRBJ1-4; D: -; DNA: TGTGCCAGCTCACCACCGGGGGGTGACCTTGGAAAACTGTTTTTT; CDR3: CASSPPGGDLGKLFF
size: -; V: TRBV25-1; J: TRBJ1-1; D: -; DNA: TGTGCCAGCAGCACCGCGACAGGAGTTGAGCCTTTCTTT; CDR3: CASSTATGVEPFF
size: -; V: TRBV7-2; J: TRBJ2-3; D: -; DNA: TGTGCCAGCAGCGCACACGGTTCCCTCATCAGCGGTACGCAGTATTTT; CDR3: CASSAHGSLISGTQYF
size: -; V: TRBV6-5; J: TRBJ2-1; D: -; DNA: TGTGCCAGCAGCCTAGCGCGTAGCTCCTACAATGAGCAGTTCTTC; CDR3: CASSLARSSYNEQFF
size: -; V: TRBV5-5; J: TRBJ1-1; D: TRBD1; DNA: TGTGCCAGCAGCTTACCGACAGGGAACGTAGCTTTCTTT; CDR3: CASSLPTGNVAFF
size: -; V: TRBV29-1; J: TRBJ2-5; D: -; DNA: TGCAGCGTTGAAGCGGGAGCGAAAGAGACCCAGTACTTC; CDR3: CSVEAGAKETQYF
size: -; V: TRBV7-8; J: TRBJ2-1; D: TRBD2; DNA: TGTGCCAGCAGCTTAGCAAAGGTTAGCGGGAGGGCCCCGTACAATGAGCAGTTCTTC; CDR3: CASSLAKVSGRAPYNEQFF
size: -; V: TRBV11-2; J: TRBJ1-2; D: -; DNA: TGTGCCAGCAGCTTAGTGTCTTCGGCAGGGTACGGCTACACCTTC; CDR3: CASSLVSSAGYGYTF
size: -; V: TRBV11-2; J: TRBJ1-5; D: -; DNA: TGTGCCAGCAGCCGGGACTGGGGTAATCAGCCCCAGCATTTT; CDR3: CASSRDWGNQPQHF
size: -; V: TRBV4-3; J: TRBJ2-7; D: -; DNA: TGCGCCAGCAGCCAATCCCTGGGGGCGTCCTACGAGCAGTACTTC; CDR3: CASSQSLGASYEQYF
size: once; V: TRBV30; J: TRBJ1-2; D: -; DNA: TGTGCCTGGAGGACAGACGCTAACTATGGCTACACCTTC; CDR3: CAWRTDANYGYTF
size: -; V: TRBV21-1; J: TRBJ2-7; D: -; DNA: TGTGCCAGCAGCAAAGGCCCAGTCTACGAGCAGTACTTC; CDR3: CASSKGPVYEQYF
size: -; V: TRBV28; J: TRBJ2-1; D: TRBD2; DNA: TGTGCCAGCAGTTTATTGGCTAGCGGGTTCTACAATGAGCAGTTCTTC; CDR3: CASSLLASGFYNEQFF
size: -; V: TRBV11-2; J: TRBJ1-1; D: TRBD1; DNA: TGTGCCAGCAGCTTCATAAACAGGGGAGGAACTGAAGCTTTCTTT; CDR3: CASSFINRGGTEAFF
size: -; V: TRBV4-1; J: TRBJ1-2; D: -; DNA: TGCGCCAGCAGCCAAGCGCTCAGGGGCATCTATGGCTACACCTTC; CDR3: CASSQALRGIYGYTF
size: -; V: TRBV5-4; J: TRBJ2-7; D: -; DNA: TGTGCCAGCAGCTTCGCGGGCATCTCGCACGAGCAGTACTTC; CDR3: CASSFAGISHEQYF
size: -; V: TRBV9; J: TRBJ1-5; D: -; DNA: TGTGCCAGCAGCAGGGGCCTCGCCACCCAGCCCCAGCATTTT; CDR3: CASSRGLATQPQHF
size: once; V: TRBV4-1; J: TRBJ2-5; D: -; DNA: TGCGCCAGCAGCCAAGAAGGGGGGGGGACCCAGTACTTC; CDR3: CASSQEGGGTQYF
size: -; V: TRBV7-9; J: TRBJ2-3; D: -; DNA: TGTGCCAGCAGCTTAGGGCCTACGCAGTATTTT; CDR3: CASSLGPTQYF
size: -; V: TRBV15; J: TRBJ2-2; D: TRBD2; DNA: TGTGCCACCAGGACTAGCGGGCGCGCGAACACCGGGGAGCTGTTTTTT; CDR3: CATRTSGRANTGELFF
size: -; V: TRBV5-8; J: TRBJ1-4; D: -; DNA: TGTGCCAGCAGCCAACAGGTGTTTACAACTAATGAAAAACTGTTTTTT; CDR3: CASSQQVFTTNEKLFF
size: once; V: TRBV30; J: TRBJ1-1; D: -; DNA: TGTGCCTGGAGTGTTGGGACACGGGAAACTGAAGCTTTCTTT; CDR3: CAWSVGTRETEAFF
size: -; V: TRBV7-9; J: TRBJ2-7; D: TRBD2; DNA: TGTGCCAGCAGCTTAGGGACTAGCGGGCTCCTCTACGAGCAGTACTTC; CDR3: CASSLGTSGLLYEQYF
size: -; V: TRBV5-6; J: TRBJ2-7; D: -; DNA: TGTGCCAGCAGCATTGACAGTTTGATGTGGGAGCAGTACTTC; CDR3: CASSIDSLMWEQYF
size: -; V: TRBV19; J: TRBJ1-1; D: -; DNA: TGTGCCACCTCCGCCCAAGTTAGCACTGAAGCTTTCTTT; CDR3: CATSAQVSTEAFF
size: -; V: TRBV7-2; J: TRBJ1-5; D: -; DNA: TGTGCCAGCAGCTTAATAGTCGGTCAGCCCCAGCATTTT; CDR3: CASSLIVGQPQHF
size: -; V: TRBV7-9; J: TRBJ1-5; D: -; DNA: TGTGCCAGCAGCGCAGGGGGCAATCAGCCCCAGCATTTT; CDR3: CASSAGGNQPQHF
size: -; V: TRBV28; J: TRBJ2-7; D: -; DNA: TGTGCCAGCAGTTTGGAGTTTACCGAGCAGTACTTC; CDR3: CASSLEFTEQYF
size: -; V: TRBV7-2; J: TRBJ2-7; D: TRBD1; DNA: TGTGCCAGCAGCAGAATGTGGGACAGGGGCTACGAGCAGTACTTC; CDR3: CASSRMWDRGYEQYF
size: -; V: TRBV14; J: TRBJ1-2; D: -; DNA: TGTGCCAGCTCGCCAGGAGGGAACTATGGCTACACCTTC; CDR3: CASSPGGNYGYTF
size: -; V: TRBV7-9; J: TRBJ2-7; D: TRBD2; DNA: TGTGCCAGCAGCTCCCAGCGGGAGCTGTCCGAGCAGTACTTC; CDR3: CASSSQRELSEQYF
size: -; V: TRBV6-6; J: TRBJ2-7; D: TRBD1; DNA: TGTGCCAGCAGCCACAGGGGGCTCTACGAGCAGTACTTC; CDR3: CASSHRGLYEQYF
size: few; V: TRBV29-1; J: TRBJ1-2; D: -; DNA: TGCAGCGTTGAGGCAGGGCAGGGCTACACCTTC; CDR3: CSVEAGQGYTF
size: -; V: TRBV9; J: TRBJ1-1; D: -; DNA: TGTGCCAGCAGCCCTGGACACCAGAACACTGAAGCTTTCTTT; CDR3: CASSPGHQNTEAFF
size: -; V: TRBV5-6; J: TRBJ2-3; D: -; DNA: TGTGCCAGCAGCTTTGGGGGGGATACGCAGTATTTT; CDR3: CASSFGGDTQYF
size: -; V: TRBV6-5; J: TRBJ2-7; D: -; DNA: TGTGCCAGCAGTTACTCGATATCGGGGAGTTACGAGCAGTACTTC; CDR3: CASSYSISGSYEQYF
size: -; V: TRBV9; J: TRBJ2-7; D: -; DNA: TGTGCCAGCAGTCAGGGGGGAGATTCCTACGAGCAGTACTTC; CDR3: CASSQGGDSYEQYF
size: -; V: TRBV4-3; J: TRBJ2-7; D: TRBD2; DNA: TGCGCCAGCAGCCGATCACGTAGACTAGCTCTCTACGAGCAGTACTTC; CDR3: CASSRSRRLALYEQYF
size: -; V: TRBV28; J: TRBJ1-5; D: -; DNA: TGTGCCAGCAGTTTAAGCCAGGGGAATCAGCCCCAGCATTTT; CDR3: CASSLSQGNQPQHF
size: -; V: TRBV6-5; J: TRBJ1-2; D: TRBD1; DNA: TGTGCCAGCAGGCGGACAGGGATCGATGGCTACACCTTC; CDR3: CASRRTGIDGYTF
size: -; V: TRBV4-1; J: TRBJ2-1; D: TRBD2; DNA: TGCGCCAGCCAAACGGGACTAGCGGGAGTTCGGGAGCAGTTCTTC; CDR3: CASQTGLAGVREQFF
size: once; V: TRBV18; J: TRBJ2-5; D: -; DNA: TGTGCCAGCTCACACGAGTGGGAGACCCAGTACTTC; CDR3: CASSHEWETQYF
size: -; V: TRBV5-6; J: TRBJ1-2; D: -; DNA: TGTGCCAGCAGCTTGGGAGAGAACTATGGCTACACCTTC; CDR3: CASSLGENYGYTF
size: -; V: TRBV19; J: TRBJ1-5; D: TRBD1; DNA: TGTGCCAGTACCCGACAGGGTTTACAGCCCCAGCATTTT; CDR3: CASTRQGLQPQHF
size: once; V: TRBV5-1; J: TRBJ2-5; D: TRBD1; DNA: TGCGCCAGCAGCGACACAGGGGGCGCCGAGACCCAGTACTTC; CDR3: CASSDTGGAETQYF
size: -; V: TRBV18; J: TRBJ2-2; D: -; DNA: TGTGCCAGCTCACCACTGGGGGCTACGAACACCGGGGAGCTGTTTTTT; CDR3: CASSPLGATNTGELFF
size: -; V: TRBV5-1; J: TRBJ2-1; D: -; DNA: TGCGCCAGCAGCTATTACCGGGACAATGAGCAGTTCTTC; CDR3: CASSYYRDNEQFF
size: -; V: TRBV5-1; J: TRBJ2-7; D: TRBD2; DNA: TGCGCCAGCAGCTCGGGAGGTAGCTCCTACGAGCAGTACTTC; CDR3: CASSSGGSSYEQYF
size: -; V: TRBV7-3; J: TRBJ2-1; D: -; DNA: TGTGCCAGCAGCCCCCCCCGGGGTGAGCAGTTCTTC; CDR3: CASSPPRGEQFF
size: -; V: TRBV28; J: TRBJ2-2; D: -; DNA: TGTGCCAGCAGTCCCGACAGGGAGGAATACACCGGGGAGCTGTTTTTT; CDR3: CASSPDREEYTGELFF
size: once; V: TRBV10-3; J: TRBJ2-3; D: -; DNA: TGTGCCATCAGTGAGGGGATAATGAGGGCCGATACGCAGTATTTT; CDR3: CAISEGIMRADTQYF
size: -; V: TRBV6-1; J: TRBJ2-3; D: TRBD2; DNA: TGTGCCAGCAGTTCGGGACTAGCGGGTTCAGATACGCAGTATTTT; CDR3: CASSSGLAGSDTQYF
size: -; V: TRBV11-2; J: TRBJ1-1; D: -; DNA: TGTGCCAGCAGCTTATATCTTGCTGAAGCTTTCTTT; CDR3: CASSLYLAEAFF